The clone carrying this TCR beta chain was seen once. The antigen remains undetermined. Germline V gene data show CDR1 as SGHRS and CDR2 as YFSETQ. Trimming at V came to 3 bases and at J to 7 bases, leaving 18 bases not matched to a gene. The CDR3 is 17 residues long. Every bit of the isolated RNA underwent reverse transcription, so sequencing read expressed TCRB transcripts. Sequencing used immunoSEQ multiplex PCR; TCRdb keeps in-frame clones, though not all of them. The repertoire includes about 150,000 clones, 48% of them detected once, and roughly 0.43% sits in the top ten. Sorted populations all had greater than 95% purity. The sample originates from a study of beta chain features in type 1 diabetes. Findings of the study overall: Fewer insertions but more deletions were seen at VDJ junctions in type 1 diabetes patients.

This receptor was taken from a man between 18 and 35 years old in good health. The gene calls are TRBV5-1 and TRBJ2-5; TRBD1 aligns across 7 bases. Sequenced: Tregs from blood. CDR3 DNA sequence: TGCGCCAGCAGCTGGGGCCGGGACAGCCAAACCTCGGGGACCCAGTACTTC. Residues: CASSWGRDSQTSGTQYF.